This TCR beta chain was profiled in a study of T cells after yellow fever vaccination. Across the whole study: Preparation used SMART-Seq v4 Ultra Low Input for the low-cell-number fractions. Study-wide findings and caveats: It was a small share of clonotypes that appeared in both CD4 and CD8 compartments. Post-booster repertoires contained most primary-vaccination clones again (around 96% CD4, around 88% CD8).

Trimming at V came to 5 bases and at J to 0 bases, leaving 10 bases not matched to a gene. There are 19 residues in the CDR3. Germline assignment: CDR1 MNHEY and CDR2 SMNVEV (reference sequence). The authors made TCR cDNA by 5'RACE template switching, adding a universal primer site and UMIs. Each CDR3 protein is one row after TCRdb ran MiXCR on the 5' RACE reads. This table has some 550,000 distinct CDR3 sequences, about 19% appearing once. This clonotype was observed once. Antigen specificity is unknown. The chain joins TRBV27 to TRBJ2-3; 14 bases match TRBD2. This specimen consisted of PBMCs, obtained 15 days after the yellow fever booster vaccination. This TCR was recovered from a man aged 25-45 years who received the YFV17D yellow fever vaccine. The CDR3, as DNA: TGTGCCAGCAGTGCGACTAGCGGGAGGGCCTTTTCTAGCACAGATACGCAGTATTTT. Residues: CASSATSGRAFSSTDTQYF.